The rows below give T cell receptor beta chains drawn from one sample of a study of monozygotic twins with cystic fibrosis. The table came from immunoSEQ multiplex PCR; TCRdb's copy has only in-frame clones and leaves some out. Of around 9,100 clones in the sample, 98% to 99% were seen once. What was sequenced was blood. Every receptor here comes from a girl aged 2-10 years with cystic fibrosis. Both conserved end residues are part of each CDR3. D genes are given only for firm matches. Some rows mark clone size as missing; the rest say once, few, many or name a class of expanded clone.

cdr3_aa: CASSEDWGENNEQFF; cdr3_nt: TGTGCCAGCAGCGAAGACTGGGGGGAAAACAATGAGCAGTTCTTC; cdr3_length: 15; v_call: TRBV5-6; clone_size: once; d_call: .; j_call: TRBJ2-1
cdr3_aa: CASSAQHRGEGYTF; cdr3_nt: TGTGCCAGCAGTGCTCAGCACAGGGGGGAAGGCTACACCTTC; cdr3_length: 14; v_call: TRBV27; clone_size: .; d_call: TRBD1; j_call: TRBJ1-2
cdr3_aa: CASSPRWGHSYEQYF; cdr3_nt: TGTGCCAGCTCACCACGGTGGGGTCACTCCTACGAGCAGTACTTC; cdr3_length: 15; v_call: TRBV18; clone_size: .; d_call: .; j_call: TRBJ2-7
cdr3_aa: CASSGSGRGTDTQYF; cdr3_nt: TGTGCCAGCAGCGGTAGCGGGAGGGGCACAGATACGCAGTATTTT; cdr3_length: 15; v_call: TRBV9; clone_size: .; d_call: TRBD2; j_call: TRBJ2-3
cdr3_aa: CASSIAGGSEAFF; cdr3_nt: TGTGCCAGTAGTATCGCAGGGGGCTCCGAAGCTTTCTTT; cdr3_length: 13; v_call: TRBV19; clone_size: .; d_call: TRBD1; j_call: TRBJ1-1
cdr3_aa: CASSHRGPTLNTEAFF; cdr3_nt: TGCGCCAGCAGTCATAGGGGGCCCACCTTGAACACTGAAGCTTTCTTT; cdr3_length: 16; v_call: TRBV23-1; clone_size: few; d_call: TRBD1; j_call: TRBJ1-1
cdr3_aa: CSVEGVSYEQYF; cdr3_nt: TGCAGCGTTGAGGGCGTATCCTACGAGCAGTACTTC; cdr3_length: 12; v_call: TRBV29-1; clone_size: once; d_call: .; j_call: TRBJ2-7
cdr3_aa: CASSLGWGLAEGEQFF; cdr3_nt: TGTGCCAGCAGCTTAGGGTGGGGACTAGCGGAAGGTGAGCAGTTCTTC; cdr3_length: 16; v_call: TRBV7-9; clone_size: .; d_call: TRBD2; j_call: TRBJ2-1
cdr3_aa: CASSNGAGVAGANVLTF; cdr3_nt: TGTGCCAGTAGTAACGGAGCAGGGGTAGCTGGGGCCAACGTCCTGACTTTC; cdr3_length: 17; v_call: TRBV19; clone_size: few; d_call: .; j_call: TRBJ2-6
cdr3_aa: CASSLKGVYNEQFF; cdr3_nt: TGTGCCAGCAGCTTGAAAGGAGTCTACAATGAGCAGTTCTTC; cdr3_length: 14; v_call: TRBV5-4; clone_size: once; d_call: .; j_call: TRBJ2-1
cdr3_aa: CASSVVSGNYGYTF; cdr3_nt: TGTGCCAGCAGCGTAGTTAGTGGAAATTATGGCTACACCTTC; cdr3_length: 14; v_call: TRBV9; clone_size: .; d_call: .; j_call: TRBJ1-2
cdr3_aa: CASSLVAEQFF; cdr3_nt: TGTGCCAGCAGCTTAGTGGCTGAGCAGTTCTTC; cdr3_length: 11; v_call: TRBV7-2; clone_size: .; d_call: .; j_call: TRBJ2-1
cdr3_aa: CASSHDRQFADGYTF; cdr3_nt: TGTGCCAGCAGCCACGACCGACAGTTCGCAGATGGCTACACCTTC; cdr3_length: 15; v_call: TRBV7-2; clone_size: .; d_call: .; j_call: TRBJ1-2
cdr3_aa: CASSLGGRSNQPQHF; cdr3_nt: TGTGCCAGCAGTTTGGGGGGCCGGAGCAATCAGCCCCAGCATTTT; cdr3_length: 15; v_call: TRBV27; clone_size: .; d_call: .; j_call: TRBJ1-5
cdr3_aa: CASSQELGYGYTF; cdr3_nt: TGTGCCAGCAGCCAAGAGCTGGGCTATGGCTACACCTTC; cdr3_length: 13; v_call: TRBV4-2; clone_size: .; d_call: .; j_call: TRBJ1-2
cdr3_aa: CASSRKDRPISYEQYF; cdr3_nt: TGTGCCAGCAGCCGAAAGGACAGACCTATCTCCTACGAGCAGTACTTC; cdr3_length: 16; v_call: TRBV7-9; clone_size: .; d_call: .; j_call: TRBJ2-7
cdr3_aa: CASRQNPGTATEAFF; cdr3_nt: TGTGCCAGCAGACAAAACCCAGGGACGGCCACTGAAGCTTTCTTT; cdr3_length: 15; v_call: TRBV7-9; clone_size: once; d_call: .; j_call: TRBJ1-1
cdr3_aa: CASSPIRLLGGQPQHF; cdr3_nt: TGTGCCAGTAGTCCTATACGACTACTTGGAGGTCAGCCCCAGCATTTT; cdr3_length: 16; v_call: TRBV19; clone_size: few; d_call: .; j_call: TRBJ1-5
cdr3_aa: CAIQTNYGYTF; cdr3_nt: TGTGCCATACAGACTAACTATGGCTACACCTTC; cdr3_length: 11; v_call: TRBV30; clone_size: .; d_call: .; j_call: TRBJ1-2
cdr3_aa: CASSDLAGGRETQYF; cdr3_nt: TGTGCCAGCAGCGACCTAGCGGGAGGTAGAGAGACCCAGTACTTC; cdr3_length: 15; v_call: TRBV6-1; clone_size: .; d_call: TRBD2; j_call: TRBJ2-5
cdr3_aa: CVGLSSYEQYF; cdr3_nt: TGTGTGGGGCTAAGCTCCTACGAGCAGTACTTC; cdr3_length: 11; v_call: TRBV30; clone_size: .; d_call: .; j_call: TRBJ2-7
cdr3_aa: CSVKQGPGNQPQHF; cdr3_nt: TGCAGCGTAAAACAGGGGCCGGGCAATCAGCCCCAGCATTTT; cdr3_length: 14; v_call: TRBV29-1; clone_size: .; d_call: TRBD1; j_call: TRBJ1-5
cdr3_aa: CASRWTAKNTEAFF; cdr3_nt: TGTGCCAGCAGGTGGACAGCCAAGAACACTGAAGCTTTCTTT; cdr3_length: 14; v_call: TRBV6-1; clone_size: .; d_call: .; j_call: TRBJ1-1
cdr3_aa: CASSLGGGVNIQYF; cdr3_nt: TGTGCCAGCAGCTTAGGCGGGGGGGTAAACATTCAGTACTTC; cdr3_length: 14; v_call: TRBV7-2; clone_size: once; d_call: TRBD2; j_call: TRBJ2-4
cdr3_aa: CSALQGYEQYF; cdr3_nt: TGCAGTGCTCTCCAGGGATACGAGCAGTACTTC; cdr3_length: 11; v_call: TRBV20-1; clone_size: once; d_call: .; j_call: TRBJ2-7
cdr3_aa: CSALRNEQYF; cdr3_nt: TGCAGTGCCCTACGAAACGAGCAGTACTTC; cdr3_length: 10; v_call: TRBV20-1; clone_size: .; d_call: .; j_call: TRBJ2-7
cdr3_aa: CASSSLTGSEQYF; cdr3_nt: TGTGCCAGCAGCTCCTTGACAGGGTCCGAGCAGTACTTC; cdr3_length: 13; v_call: TRBV11-3; clone_size: .; d_call: TRBD1; j_call: TRBJ2-7
cdr3_aa: CASSLKSNTDTQYF; cdr3_nt: TGCGCCAGCAGCTTGAAATCAAACACAGATACGCAGTATTTT; cdr3_length: 14; v_call: TRBV5-1; clone_size: .; d_call: .; j_call: TRBJ2-3
cdr3_aa: CASSFRGLAGLDSYNEQFF; cdr3_nt: TGTGCCAGCAGCTTTCGTGGACTAGCGGGACTAGACTCCTACAATGAGCAGTTCTTC; cdr3_length: 19; v_call: TRBV7-2; clone_size: once; d_call: TRBD2; j_call: TRBJ2-1
cdr3_aa: CASSLANRYEQYF; cdr3_nt: TGTGCCAGCAGCTTAGCGAACCGCTACGAGCAGTACTTC; cdr3_length: 13; v_call: TRBV7-9; clone_size: .; d_call: .; j_call: TRBJ2-7
cdr3_aa: CASSPRTGSTDTQYF; cdr3_nt: TGCGCCAGCAGCCCTCGGACTGGTAGCACAGATACGCAGTATTTT; cdr3_length: 15; v_call: TRBV4-3; clone_size: .; d_call: .; j_call: TRBJ2-3
cdr3_aa: CSVEVLAGGLNEQFF; cdr3_nt: TGCAGCGTTGAGGTACTAGCGGGAGGCTTGAATGAGCAGTTCTTC; cdr3_length: 15; v_call: TRBV29-1; clone_size: .; d_call: TRBD2; j_call: TRBJ2-1
cdr3_aa: CASSSHRDSITEAFF; cdr3_nt: TGTGCCAGCAGCTCCCACAGGGACAGTATCACTGAAGCTTTCTTT; cdr3_length: 15; v_call: TRBV7-2; clone_size: .; d_call: TRBD1; j_call: TRBJ1-1
cdr3_aa: CASSPPGAATYEQYF; cdr3_nt: TGTGCCAGCTCTCCCCCCGGGGCGGCGACCTACGAGCAGTACTTC; cdr3_length: 15; v_call: TRBV18; clone_size: .; d_call: .; j_call: TRBJ2-7
cdr3_aa: CASSPGQTGNTIYF; cdr3_nt: TGTGCCAGCAGCCCGGGACAGACTGGAAACACCATATATTTT; cdr3_length: 14; v_call: TRBV11-2; clone_size: .; d_call: TRBD1; j_call: TRBJ1-3
cdr3_aa: CASSGGGQGFDEQYF; cdr3_nt: TGTGCCAGCAGCGGCGGTGGACAGGGTTTCGACGAGCAGTACTTC; cdr3_length: 15; v_call: TRBV28; clone_size: .; d_call: TRBD1; j_call: TRBJ2-7
cdr3_aa: CASSLGGLPNTEAFF; cdr3_nt: TGCGCCAGCAGCTTGGGGGGACTTCCGAACACTGAAGCTTTCTTT; cdr3_length: 15; v_call: TRBV5-1; clone_size: .; d_call: .; j_call: TRBJ1-1
cdr3_aa: CASSPRTGVAETQYF; cdr3_nt: TGTGCCAGCAGCCCACGGACGGGTGTAGCCGAGACCCAGTACTTC; cdr3_length: 15; v_call: TRBV9; clone_size: .; d_call: .; j_call: TRBJ2-5
cdr3_aa: CASSTRTGFNHEQYF; cdr3_nt: TGTGCCAGCAGTACACGGACAGGGTTCAACCACGAGCAGTACTTC; cdr3_length: 15; v_call: TRBV28; clone_size: .; d_call: TRBD1; j_call: TRBJ2-7
cdr3_aa: CASSLGGHYSYEQYF; cdr3_nt: TGTGCCAGCAGCTTGGGGGGCCACTACTCCTACGAGCAGTACTTC; cdr3_length: 15; v_call: TRBV7-2; clone_size: .; d_call: .; j_call: TRBJ2-7
cdr3_aa: CASSPGTSGPQETQYF; cdr3_nt: TGTGCCAGCAGCCCCGGGACTAGCGGGCCCCAAGAGACCCAGTACTTC; cdr3_length: 16; v_call: TRBV5-8; clone_size: .; d_call: TRBD2; j_call: TRBJ2-5
cdr3_aa: CASSVGASGSNEQFF; cdr3_nt: TGTGCCAGCAGCGTAGGGGCTAGCGGGAGCAATGAGCAGTTCTTC; cdr3_length: 15; v_call: TRBV9; clone_size: .; d_call: TRBD2; j_call: TRBJ2-1
cdr3_aa: CAWGLEATYEQYF; cdr3_nt: TGTGCCTGGGGCCTAGAGGCTACCTACGAGCAGTACTTC; cdr3_length: 13; v_call: TRBV30; clone_size: .; d_call: .; j_call: TRBJ2-7
cdr3_aa: CASSVGGAFTDTQYF; cdr3_nt: TGTGCCAGCAGCGTAGGAGGGGCCTTCACAGATACGCAGTATTTT; cdr3_length: 15; v_call: TRBV9; clone_size: .; d_call: .; j_call: TRBJ2-3
cdr3_aa: CASSNTAGEYNEQYF; cdr3_nt: TGCGCCAGCAGCAATACAGCGGGAGAGTACAACGAGCAGTACTTC; cdr3_length: 15; v_call: TRBV5-1; clone_size: .; d_call: TRBD2; j_call: TRBJ2-7
cdr3_aa: CASRSTVRSYEQYF; cdr3_nt: TGTGCCAGCAGAAGCACGGTGAGGTCCTACGAGCAGTACTTC; cdr3_length: 14; v_call: TRBV2; clone_size: .; d_call: .; j_call: TRBJ2-7
cdr3_aa: CATGMRDIQYF; cdr3_nt: TGTGCCACCGGGATGCGAGACATTCAGTACTTC; cdr3_length: 11; v_call: TRBV19; clone_size: .; d_call: .; j_call: TRBJ2-4
cdr3_aa: CSVEAAGRGYEQYF; cdr3_nt: TGCAGCGTTGAAGCGGCAGGGAGGGGCTACGAGCAGTACTTC; cdr3_length: 14; v_call: TRBV29-1; clone_size: .; d_call: TRBD2; j_call: TRBJ2-7
cdr3_aa: CASSSDRGNEQFF; cdr3_nt: TGTGCCAGCAGCTCGGACAGGGGCAATGAGCAGTTCTTC; cdr3_length: 13; v_call: TRBV5-4; clone_size: .; d_call: TRBD1; j_call: TRBJ2-1
cdr3_aa: CASSLERLGAGAEAFF; cdr3_nt: TGTGCCAGCAGCTTAGAACGCTTAGGCGCCGGGGCTGAAGCTTTCTTT; cdr3_length: 16; v_call: TRBV7-2; clone_size: few; d_call: .; j_call: TRBJ1-1
cdr3_aa: CAWSMDSNQPQHF; cdr3_nt: TGTGCCTGGAGTATGGACAGCAATCAGCCCCAGCATTTT; cdr3_length: 13; v_call: TRBV30; clone_size: .; d_call: .; j_call: TRBJ1-5
cdr3_aa: CAWRYRGSTDTQYF; cdr3_nt: TGTGCCTGGAGATACAGGGGCTCCACAGATACGCAGTATTTT; cdr3_length: 14; v_call: TRBV30; clone_size: once; d_call: TRBD1; j_call: TRBJ2-3
cdr3_aa: CASSLVGGAKADTQYF; cdr3_nt: TGTGCCAGCAGCTTAGTGGGGGGGGCTAAGGCAGATACGCAGTATTTT; cdr3_length: 16; v_call: TRBV7-2; clone_size: .; d_call: .; j_call: TRBJ2-3